The present entry profiles one TCR beta chain with its context. The antigen is not known. This specimen comes from a study of CD8+CD57+ T cells in acquired aplastic anemia. Overall study: The DNA of sorted CD4+ and CD8+ cells averaged roughly 3.2 ug.

Patients picked for sequencing had shown CD8+CD57+ cell expansion detected by flow cytometry. Each patient carried a diagnosis of severe acquired aplastic anemia. By the time of blood sampling, patients had still received no therapy. The junction had 3 bases not matched to a gene; V was cut back by 5 bases and J by 0 bases. This CDR3 comprises 14 residues. Per germline, CDR1 LNHDA and CDR2 SQIVND (reference sequence). Whole-study results and caveats: The study found no significant CD8+ Simpson's diversity difference between patients and controls.

Profiling that covered TCR beta VDJ and CDR3 relied on genomic DNA as its template. TCRdb re-called the reads through MiXCR, storing one row per CDR3 protein. The repertoire holds about 170,000 distinct CDR3 sequences, 40% to 50% seen once, with more than 0.85% in the top ten. This sequence was found in a human donor with aplastic anemia. Material: sorted CD4+, CD8+, or CD8+CD57+ T cells (not recorded which) from PBMCs. This chain links TRBV19 with TRBJ2-7, with 8 bases fitting TRBD2. The CDR3 sequence is CASSRTSSSYEQYF. The CDR3 DNA sequence: TGTGCCAGTAGTCGGACTAGCTCCTCCTACGAGCAGTACTTC.